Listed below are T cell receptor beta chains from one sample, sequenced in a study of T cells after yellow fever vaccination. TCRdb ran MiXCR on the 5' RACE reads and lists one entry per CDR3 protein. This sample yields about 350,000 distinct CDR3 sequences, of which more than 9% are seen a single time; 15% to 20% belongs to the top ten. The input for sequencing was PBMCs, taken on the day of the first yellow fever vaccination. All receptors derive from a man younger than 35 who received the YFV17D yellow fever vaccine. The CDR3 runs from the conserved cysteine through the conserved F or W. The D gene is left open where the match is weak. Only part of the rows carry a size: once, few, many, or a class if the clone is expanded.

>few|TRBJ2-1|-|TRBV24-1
TGTGCCACCAGTGATTTCCGTGGTGAGCAGTTCTTC
CATSDFRGEQFF
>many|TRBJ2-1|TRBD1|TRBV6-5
TGTGCCAGCGCGCCGGAGGACAGGGTGGGGAATGAGCAGTTCTTC
CASAPEDRVGNEQFF
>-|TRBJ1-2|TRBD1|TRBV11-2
TGTGCCAGCAGCTTGACGACGGAACAGGGGCACTATGGCTACACCTTC
CASSLTTEQGHYGYTF
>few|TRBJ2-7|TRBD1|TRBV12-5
TGTGCTAGTGGCCGGACAGGGCTATCCTACGAGCAGTACTTC
CASGRTGLSYEQYF
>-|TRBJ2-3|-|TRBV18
TGTGCCAGCTCAGGGGGGACCACGGATACGCAGTATTTT
CASSGGTTDTQYF
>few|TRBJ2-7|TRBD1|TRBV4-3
TGCGCCAGCAGCCAACACCGGGGGACAGGGGGAGACGAGCAGTACTTC
CASSQHRGTGGDEQYF
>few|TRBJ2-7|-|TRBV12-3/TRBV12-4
TGTGCCAGCAGTTTAGAGGTCAGTGCCTACGAGCAGTACTTC
CASSLEVSAYEQYF
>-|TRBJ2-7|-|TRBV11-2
TGTGCCAGCAGCTTCTACCGTGGGGGCGACTACGAGCAGTACTTC
CASSFYRGGDYEQYF
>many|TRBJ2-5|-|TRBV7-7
TGTGCCAGCTCCCCCGGGGCGAAAGAGACCCAGTACTTC
CASSPGAKETQYF
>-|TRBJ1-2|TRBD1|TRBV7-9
TGTGCCAGCAGCTCACGACAGGGGAGTAACTATGGCTACACCTTC
CASSSRQGSNYGYTF
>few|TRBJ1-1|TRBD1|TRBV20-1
TGCAGTGCTAAGGGACAGATTCCAAACATGAACACTGAAGCTTTCTTT
CSAKGQIPNMNTEAFF
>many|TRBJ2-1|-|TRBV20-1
TGCAGTGCTAGCCGCGTTAATGAGCAGTTCTTC
CSASRVNEQFF
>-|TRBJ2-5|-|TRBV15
TGTGCCACCAGCAGGATGATCCGTGATGGGGAGACCCAGTACTTC
CATSRMIRDGETQYF
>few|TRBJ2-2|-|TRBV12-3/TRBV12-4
TGTGCCAGCTGCCTGGAATGGCAGAGGACCGGGGAGCTGTTTTTT
CASCLEWQRTGELFF
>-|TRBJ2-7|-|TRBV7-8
TGTGCCAGCAGCTTCAGGGCTTACGAGCAGTACTTC
CASSFRAYEQYF
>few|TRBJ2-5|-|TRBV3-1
TGTGCCAGCAGCCAGATATACAGGGACCAAGAGACCCAGTACTTC
CASSQIYRDQETQYF
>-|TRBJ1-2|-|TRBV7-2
TGTGCCAGAAGCGGCCCGGGCTATGGCTACACCTTC
CARSGPGYGYTF